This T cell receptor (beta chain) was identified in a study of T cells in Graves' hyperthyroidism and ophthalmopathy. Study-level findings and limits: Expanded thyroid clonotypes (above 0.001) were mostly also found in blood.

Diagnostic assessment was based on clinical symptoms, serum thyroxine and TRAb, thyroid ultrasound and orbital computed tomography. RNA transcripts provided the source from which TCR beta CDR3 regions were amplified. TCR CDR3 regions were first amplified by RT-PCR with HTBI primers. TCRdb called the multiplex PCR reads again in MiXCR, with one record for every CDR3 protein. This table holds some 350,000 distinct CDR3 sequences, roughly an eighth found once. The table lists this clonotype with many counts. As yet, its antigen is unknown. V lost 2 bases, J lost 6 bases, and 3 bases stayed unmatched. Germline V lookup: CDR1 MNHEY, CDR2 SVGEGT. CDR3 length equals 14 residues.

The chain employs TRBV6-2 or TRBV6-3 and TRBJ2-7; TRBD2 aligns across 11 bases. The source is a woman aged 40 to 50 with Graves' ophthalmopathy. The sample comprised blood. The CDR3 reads CASSYNSGGAEQYF. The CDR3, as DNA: TGTGCCAGCAGTTACAATAGCGGGGGGGCCGAGCAGTACTTC.